A single sample gave rise to the 22 T cell receptor beta chains below, sequenced in a study of T cell changes during pregnancy in multiple sclerosis. Generated by immunoSEQ multiplex PCR, the TCRdb table keeps only in-frame clones and is missing some. Here the sample spans 65,000 to 85,000 clones, roughly 90% being singletons. The sample here was peripheral blood, taken in the first trimester of pregnancy. The origin of the receptors is a female donor in good health, enrolled as a control in a pregnancy study.

This clone is a singleton in its sample. The chain is built from TRBV28 and TRBJ2-5; TRBD2 matches at 8 bases. V lost 2 bases and J lost 4; bases outside the gene matches: 0. Germline V gene lookup returns CDR1 MDHEN and CDR2 SYDVKM. CDR3 length: 13 residues. In nucleotides, the CDR3 is TGTGCCAGCAGTTTAGCGGGGGGAGAGACCCAGTACTTC. Its translation is CASSLAGGETQYF. Together with reference TRBV28 and TRBJ2-5, the CDR3 gives the full variable domain: DVKVTQSSRYLVKRTGEKVFLECVQDMDHENMFWYRQDPGLGLRLIYFSYDVKMKEKGDIPEGYSVSREKKERFSLILESASTNQTSMYLCASSLAGGETQYFGPGTRLLVL.

The chain carries TRBV6-5 and TRBJ2-1; D is perhaps TRBD2 (5 bases). Germline CDR1 reads MNHEY; CDR2 reads SVGAGI. The CDR3 totals 15 residues. Trimming pared 7 bases from V and 0 bases from J, leaving 13 bases between. CDR3 amino acids: CASTYVGSSYNEQFF. CDR3 sequence (DNA): TGTGCCAGCACCTACGTGGGGAGCTCCTACAATGAGCAGTTCTTC.

The V call is TRBV5-4, the J call TRBJ1-2, with TRBD1 matching 12 bases. The CDR3 loop spans 15 amino acids. Trimming removed 4 bases from V and 7 bases from J; junction bases left unmatched: 8. CDR1 and CDR2 (germline): SGHNT, YYREEE (reference sequence). CDR3 region: CASSRGDRGQSGYTF. Written as DNA, the CDR3 is TGTGCCAGCAGCCGGGGGGACAGGGGGCAAAGTGGCTACACCTTC.

The rearrangement links TRBV6-5 to TRBJ1-2, with TRBD1 matching 7 bases. Germline V CDR1 and CDR2: MNHEY, SVGAGI. There are 14 residues in the CDR3. The trim removed 10 bases at V and 4 bases at J, leaving 12 bases unmatched. The CDR3 is CATVTGQLTYGYTF. The CDR3 DNA sequence: TGTGCCACCGTAACGGGACAGCTCACCTATGGCTACACCTTC.

A single count supports this clone. The junction differs from germline at one of its ends, possibly a read error. This sequence joins TRBV11-2 and TRBJ2-1; no clear D gene. The CDR3 is 12 residues long. Looked up from germline, CDR1 is SGHAT and CDR2 is FQNNGV. The CDR3 reads CASSLERVGQFF. The CDR3 coding sequence is TGTGCCAGCAGCCTAGAACGGGTGGGGCAGTTCTTC.

The CDR3 is CASSLTGFYEQYF. In DNA form, the CDR3 reads TGTGCCAGCAGCTTGACAGGGTTCTACGAGCAGTACTTC. The rearrangement links TRBV7-2 to TRBJ2-7; 7 bases agree with TRBD1. Germline V gene lookup returns CDR1 SGHTA and CDR2 FQGNSA. The CDR3 has 13 residues. The ends lost 3 bases at V and 3 bases at J; junction bases unmatched: 2.

This chain links TRBV4-3 with TRBJ1-2; 8 bases map to TRBD1. Germline V gives CDR1 LGHNA, CDR2 YSLEER. The CDR3 runs to 18 residues. J was trimmed by 0 bases and V by 1 base; bases with no gene match: 10. Here the CDR3 DNA reads TGCGCCAGCAGCCAAGGGGACCCAGGGGGCCGGGCTAACTATGGCTACACCTTC. Translated: CASSQGDPGGRANYGYTF.

This clone has a single count. This chain joins TRBV28 and TRBJ2-3, with 10 bases matching TRBD2. The ends lost 8 bases at V and 3 bases at J; junction bases unmatched: 5. The germline V gene has CDR1 MDHEN and CDR2 SYDVKM. This CDR3 is 14 amino acids long. CDR3 in DNA: TGTGCCAGCGGGCTAGCGGGAGAAACAGATACGCAGTATTTT. This gives the protein CASGLAGETDTQYF.

The chain employs TRBV19 and TRBJ2-3; 7 nucleotides align to TRBD1. The germline V gene encodes CDR1 LNHDA and CDR2 SQIVND (reference sequence). CDR3 length: 14 amino acids. V shed 5 bases, J shed 0 bases, and the junction held 2 bases outside the gene matches. The CDR3: CASSRTGSTDTQYF. As DNA, the CDR3 is TGTGCCAGTAGTCGGACAGGAAGCACAGATACGCAGTATTTT.

The chain recombines TRBV5-4 with TRBJ2-5, with a weak D call TRBD2 (6 bases). Germline lookup yields CDR1 SGHNT and CDR2 YYREEE (reference sequence). Deletions cut 3 bases from V and 5 bases from J, with 17 bases between. The CDR3 has 15 amino acids. CDR3 loop: CASSSRTSGGETQYF. CDR3 sequence (DNA): TGTGCCAGCAGCTCGAGGACATCAGGAGGGGAGACCCAGTACTTC.

The chain carries TRBV5-1 and TRBJ1-3; D unresolved. Germline CDR1 reads SGHRS; CDR2 reads YFSETQ. The CDR3 contains 13 residues. V lost 6 bases, J lost 0 bases, and 7 bases lay in between. CDR3 sequence: CASNPGSGNTIYF. CDR3 bases: TGCGCCAGCAACCCGGGCTCTGGAAACACCATATATTTT.

The J gene is TRBJ1-3, the V gene TRBV6-5; D is ambiguous. The CDR3 spans 16 residues. Trimming took off 0 bases at V and 0 bases at J, with 9 bases between the two ends. Germline-derived CDR1 and CDR2 are MNHEY and SVGAGI. The CDR3 DNA sequence: TGTGCCAGCAGTTACTCCTTCGAGAGCTCTGGAAACACCATATATTTT. It is translated as CASSYSFESSGNTIYF.

The chain uses TRBV5-8 and TRBJ1-2, with 7 positions matching TRBD1. V was pared by 0 bases and J by 4 bases, with 3 bases of the junction left unmatched. Germline CDR1 is SGHTS and CDR2 is YDEGEE. The CDR3 consists of 14 residues. The CDR3 DNA is TGTGCCAGCAGCTTGGTCCGGACAGGCTATGGCTACACCTTC. It codes for CASSLVRTGYGYTF.

This chain uses TRBV5-6 with TRBJ2-1; 8 nucleotides agree with TRBD2. Germline values: CDR1 SGHDT, CDR2 YYEEEE. This CDR3 comprises 17 residues. The trim removed 4 bases at V and 0 bases at J, leaving 9 bases unmatched. The CDR3 here is CASSARLAPSSYNEQFF. As DNA, the CDR3 is TGTGCCAGCAGCGCTCGACTAGCGCCCAGCTCCTACAATGAGCAGTTCTTC.

The chain combines TRBV6-5 with TRBJ1-1; D call uncertain. Germline V gene data show CDR1 as MNHEY and CDR2 as SVGAGI. The CDR3 totals 11 residues. Trimming pared 6 bases from V and 1 base from J, leaving 3 bases between. The CDR3 DNA sequence: TGTGCCAGCAGCTGGAACACTGAAGCTTTCTTT. Translated: CASSWNTEAFF.

The chain combines TRBV11-2 with TRBJ2-1; D is uncertain. The V gene's germline CDR1 is SGHAT and CDR2 FQNNGV. The CDR3 contains 15 residues. The V end lost 0 bases, the J end lost 9 bases, and 15 bases lay between the germline ends. In DNA form, the CDR3 reads TGTGCCAGCAGCTTAGAGGTTAGTAGTATCGGTGAGCAGTTCTTC. This gives the protein CASSLEVSSIGEQFF.

J is TRBJ1-2 and V is TRBV9; D is uncertain. CDR1 SGDLS and CDR2 YYNGEE come from the germline V gene. The CDR3 runs 13 residues. Trimming removed 4 bases from V and 3 bases from J, with 10 bases in between. The CDR3 region is CASSLSGYYGYTF. The DNA for the CDR3 is TGTGCCAGCAGCTTATCAGGCTACTATGGCTACACCTTC. The full variable domain, its missing parts supplied by reference TRBV9 and TRBJ1-2, is DSGVTQTPKHLITATGQRVTLRCSPRSGDLSVYWYQQSLDQGLQFLIQYYNGEERAKGNILERFSAQQFPDLHSELNLSSLELGDSALYFCASSLSGYYGYTFGSGTRLTVV.

In its sample, this clone was seen a few times. The V and J genes are TRBV6-4 and TRBJ1-1; 7 bases agree with TRBD1. This CDR3 region has 14 residues. The V and J ends lost 2 bases and 6 bases, in that order; junction bases with no gene match: 6. CDR1 is MRHNA and CDR2 is SNTAGT in the germline V gene. DNA of the CDR3: TGTGCCAGCAGTGACAACCAGGGGGGAGCTGAAGCTTTCTTT. Translated, it gives CASSDNQGGAEAFF.

The chain couples TRBV5-1 to TRBJ2-1; TRBD1 agrees at 7 bases. V was pared by 0 bases and J by 7 bases, with 4 bases of the junction left unmatched. The CDR3 is 14 residues long. The germline gives CDR1 SGHRS, CDR2 YFSETQ. The CDR3 sequence is CASSLGDSRNEQFF. The CDR3 coding sequence is TGCGCCAGCAGCTTGGGGGACAGCAGGAATGAGCAGTTCTTC.

The chain recombines TRBV6-6 with TRBJ2-2; weak D call: TRBD2 (6 bases). In germline, CDR1 is MNHNY, CDR2 SVGAGI (reference sequence). The V end lost 11 bases, the J end lost 5 bases, and 6 bases lay between the germline ends. CDR3 length: 10 amino acids. The CDR3 here is CAGGTGELFF. CDR3 DNA: TGTGCCGGGGGGACCGGGGAGCTGTTTTTT.

The chain links TRBV7-2 to TRBJ2-3, with a tentative D call TRBD2 (6 bases). From germline, CDR1 is SGHTA and CDR2 FQGNSA. The CDR3 spans 15 residues. The germline V and J ends were trimmed by 5 bases and 0 bases, with 12 bases remaining between them. CDR3 coding DNA: TGTGCCAGCAGCCTTGACGGGACTAGCACAGATACGCAGTATTTT. Amino acid sequence: CASSLDGTSTDTQYF.

The V call is TRBV12-5, the J call TRBJ2-3; TRBD2 matches at 7 bases. CDR3 length: 16 residues. Germline CDR1 LGHNT, CDR2 FRNRAP. Trimming cost V 0 bases and J 1 base; bases outside gene matches: 4. The CDR3 DNA sequence: TGTGCTAGTGGTTTGGTACTGAGCGGGGGCACAGATACGCAGTATTTT. It specifies CASGLVLSGGTDTQYF. The full variable domain, completed using reference TRBV12-5 and TRBJ2-3, is DARVTQTPRHKVTEMGQEVTMRCQPILGHNTVFWYRQTMMQGLELLAYFRNRAPLDDSGMPKDRFSAEMPDATLATLKIQPSEPRDSAVYFCASGLVLSGGTDTQYFGPGTRLTVL.